This T cell receptor beta chain emerged from a study of T cells after yellow fever vaccination. General observations from the study: FACS-sorted repertoires might harbor abundant contaminating clonotypes from the bulk population.

Template-switching 5'RACE yielded the TCR cDNA; a universal primer site and UMIs were added in the process. TCRdb called the 5' RACE reads again in MiXCR, with one record for every CDR3 protein. This table holds about 220,000 distinct CDR3 sequences, approximately 3% found once. V dropped 3 bases and J dropped 0 bases, with 8 bases sitting between them. This CDR3 is built from 15 residues. Looked up from germline, CDR1 is SGHTA and CDR2 is FQGNSA. This clonotype was recorded at least ten times. The target antigen is unknown. The rearrangement joins TRBV7-2 to TRBJ1-4, with D maybe TRBD1 (5 bases). This specimen was CD4+ T cells sorted from PBMCs, taken 10 days after the yellow fever booster vaccination. The receptor was derived from a man younger than 30 who received the YFV17D yellow fever vaccine. CDR3 sequence (DNA): TGTGCCAGCAGCTTCCGGGGCCCAACTAATGAAAAACTGTTTTTT. Its translation is CASSFRGPTNEKLFF.